The next 17 T cell receptor beta chains were all read from a single sample in a study of prognosis after radiotherapy for stage I lung cancer. TCR beta CDR3 amplification from genomic DNA was performed by two-round multiplex PCR. Primers targeting each individual TRBV and TRBJ gene were applied in first-round PCR. TCRdb analysed the multiplex PCR reads with MiXCR anew, one entry per CDR3 protein. The sample has about 35,000 distinct CDR3 sequences, less than 40% seen once. The sample in question was PBMCs, obtained before or after stereotactic body radiation therapy (not recorded which). The receptors shown here come from a donor at least 50 years old with non-small cell lung cancer.

On this clonotype: Being one base from a much bigger clone, this may be a read error. The J gene is TRBJ1-5, the V gene TRBV2, with 8 bases identical to TRBD1. The CDR3 covers 16 residues. CDR1 and CDR2 (germline): SNHLY, FYNNEI. V was clipped by 4 bases and J by 3 bases; unmatched bases: 8. CDR3 sequence (DNA): TGTGCCAGCAGTGGACAGGGGACTTATATCAATCAGCCCCAGCATTTT. Amino acids: CASSGQGTYINQPQHF. The entire variable domain, with the rest obtained from reference TRBV2 and TRBJ1-5, is as follows: EPEVTQTPSHQVTQMGQEVILRCVPISNHLYFYWYRQILGQKVEFLVSFYNNEISEKSEIFDDQFSVERPDGSNFTLKIRSTKLEDSAMYFCASSGQGTYINQPQHFGDGTRLSIL.

Note on this clonotype: Since a much larger clone is just one base distant, this may be a read error. The chain couples TRBV6-2 or TRBV6-3 to TRBJ2-4; TRBD1 matches at 7 bases. The CDR3 extends over 17 amino acids. V lost 7 bases and J lost 0; bases outside the gene matches: 12. Germline CDR1 reads MNHEY; CDR2 reads SVGEGT. The chain's CDR3 is CASISDRPQLAKNIQYF. DNA for the CDR3: TGTGCCAGCATCTCGGACAGGCCTCAACTAGCCAAAAACATTCAGTACTTC.

This chain joins TRBV25-1 and TRBJ2-3; unclear D gene. CDR1 and CDR2 (germline): MGHDK, SYGVNS. The CDR3 length is 13 residues. V lost 8 bases, J lost 5 bases, and 14 bases lay in between. Here the CDR3 DNA reads TGTGCCAGCCTACCTGGCCTTGGAGATACGCAGTATTTT. It specifies CASLPGLGDTQYF.

Turning to this clonotype: This probably arose from a read error, given a far larger clone one base away. The J gene is TRBJ1-2, the V gene TRBV6-1; D not certain. The CDR3 has 19 amino acids. Per the germline V gene, CDR1 is MNHNS and CDR2 is SASEGT. Trimming removed 3 bases at V and 0 bases at J, with 23 bases between. As DNA, the CDR3 is TGTGCCAGCAGTGACCCGGTTCCGAATCTTGTAAAAGCTAACTATGGCTACACCTTC. Its protein is CASSDPVPNLVKANYGYTF.

There are many counts of this clonotype. V is TRBV6-2 or TRBV6-3 and J is TRBJ2-1; the D is unclear. The CDR3 is made up of 15 amino acids. Germline CDR1 and CDR2: MNHEY and SVGEGT. V was pared by 2 bases and J by 5 bases, with 13 bases between. The CDR3 protein is CASSYGGREDNEQFF. CDR3 nucleotide sequence: TGTGCCAGCAGTTACGGCGGTCGAGAAGACAATGAGCAGTTCTTC.

This clonotype was detected ten times or more. This rearrangement joins TRBV24-1 to TRBJ2-3; D is undetermined. Germline V gene sequence: CDR1 KGHDR, CDR2 SFDVKD. V lost 10 bases, J lost 5 bases, and 15 bases lay in between. The CDR3 spans 13 residues. The CDR3 spells CATQTGDRDTQYF. The CDR3 DNA is TGTGCCACGCAGACCGGAGATCGAGATACGCAGTATTTT.

This clonotype was detected once. Without the conserved terminal phenylalanine or tryptophan, this CDR3 likely stems from a read error. The chain has TRBV27 and TRBJ2-7; D call uncertain. CDR1 is MNHEY, CDR2 SMNVEV, per germline (reference sequence). V shed 5 bases and J shed 2 bases, with 13 bases lying between them. CDR3 length equals 14 residues. The CDR3 spells CASSRSDSPYEQYL. In DNA form, the CDR3 reads TGTGCCAGCAGTCGGTCTGATAGTCCCTACGAGCAGTACTTA.

Only one count was recorded for this clonotype. J is TRBJ1-2 and V is TRBV9, with 7 bases lining up with TRBD1. V shed 0 bases, J shed 4 bases, and the junction held 9 bases outside the gene matches. This CDR3 has 16 residues. CDR1 SGDLS and CDR2 YYNGEE come from the germline V gene. CDR3 region: CASSVAWTGFLYGYTF. CDR3 DNA sequence: TGTGCCAGCAGCGTAGCTTGGACAGGTTTCCTCTATGGCTACACCTTC.

The rearrangement links TRBV6-1 to TRBJ1-5, with 8 bases lining up with TRBD1. This CDR3 has 16 amino acids. J was trimmed by 16 bases and V by 8 bases; bases with no gene match: 25. The germline V gene encodes CDR1 MNHNS and CDR2 SASEGT. CDR3 bases: TGTGCCAGCGTTTTACAAAGGACAGGGACTTCCAGGGGCCATCATTTT. It specifies CASVLQRTGTSRGHHF.

This clonotype has ten or more counts. This chain uses TRBV20-1 with TRBJ2-5; a weak D match, TRBD2 (6 bases). Between the trimmed V and J ends, which lost 5 bases and 3 bases, there was a span of 19 bases. The CDR3 covers 15 residues. Germline V gene sequence: CDR1 DFQATT, CDR2 SNEGSKA (reference sequence). The CDR3 nucleotides are TGCAGTGCTTACCCCAAAGGGAGGATTAAAGAGACCCAGTACTTC. Amino acid sequence: CSAYPKGRIKETQYF.

This clonotype is labeled medium-sized. The rearrangement links TRBV6-2 or TRBV6-3 to TRBJ1-2; D not resolved. The V gene lost 5 bases and the J gene lost 0 bases, with 13 bases spanning the gap. Germline CDR1 reads MNHEY; CDR2 reads SVGEGT. This CDR3 has 15 amino acids. The CDR3 bases are TGTGCCAGCAGTGGGCGCCAGCCCTCTAACTATGGCTACACCTTC. This translates into CASSGRQPSNYGYTF.

This clonotype has ten or more counts. The chain couples TRBV5-1 to TRBJ2-7; 11 bases are a match to TRBD1. The CDR3 loop spans 15 amino acids. The trim removed 3 bases at V and 6 bases at J, leaving 8 bases unmatched. The germline V gene has CDR1 SGHRS and CDR2 YFSETQ. CDR3: CASSWTGGDGGEQYF. Written as DNA, the CDR3 is TGCGCCAGCAGCTGGACAGGGGGCGATGGCGGCGAGCAGTACTTC.

This clonotype occurred a few times. The V call is TRBV5-4, the J call TRBJ2-7, with D unresolved. This CDR3 contains 11 residues. Deletions cut 7 bases from V and 0 bases from J, with 5 bases between. Germline assignment: CDR1 SGHNT and CDR2 YYREEE (reference sequence). CDR3 DNA: TGTGCCAGCCGAGACTCCTACGAGCAGTACTTC. Its protein is CASRDSYEQYF.

This clonotype occurred many times. The genes are TRBV24-1 and TRBJ1-4; D is undetermined. Germline CDR1 and CDR2: KGHDR and SFDVKD. The V gene lost 5 bases and the J gene lost 0 bases, with 6 bases spanning the gap. CDR3 length: 14 amino acids. Here the CDR3 reads CATSAGSTNEKLFF. DNA for the CDR3: TGTGCCACCAGTGCCGGGTCAACTAATGAAAAACTGTTTTTT.

This clonotype has a count of ten or more. The chain links TRBV7-9 to TRBJ1-1, with D possibly being TRBD1 (6 bases). V shed 1 base and J shed 5 bases, with 23 bases lying between them. This CDR3 comprises 18 residues. Germline assignment: CDR1 SEHNR and CDR2 FQNEAQ (reference sequence). The CDR3 is CASSLVYRDPTKRTEAFF. The CDR3, as DNA: TGTGCCAGCAGCTTAGTATACAGGGACCCCACGAAGAGGACTGAAGCTTTCTTT.

This clonotype came up once. V usage is TRBV9 and J usage is TRBJ2-7; TRBD1 matches 7 bases. The CDR3 length is 15 residues. V gave up 0 bases and J gave up 6 bases; unmatched junction bases: 9. Germline assignment: CDR1 SGDLS and CDR2 YYNGEE. The CDR3 DNA is TGTGCCAGCAGCGTAGGACAGGGTCTGGGAGTCGAGCAGTACTTC. It is translated as CASSVGQGLGVEQYF. The full variable domain, with the rest looked up from reference TRBV9 and TRBJ2-7, is DSGVTQTPKHLITATGQRVTLRCSPRSGDLSVYWYQQSLDQGLQFLIQYYNGEERAKGNILERFSAQQFPDLHSELNLSSLELGDSALYFCASSVGQGLGVEQYFGPGTRLTVT.

Notes on this clonotype: Possible read error: a much larger clone is one base away. This chain uses TRBV7-9 with TRBJ2-7; possible D gene TRBD1, 6 bases. This CDR3 comprises 17 residues. The germline V and J ends were trimmed by 1 base and 0 bases, with 16 bases remaining between them. CDR1 and CDR2 (germline): SEHNR, FQNEAQ (reference sequence). The CDR3 region is CASSLVSGTYSSYEQYF. The DNA of the CDR3 is TGTGCCAGCAGCTTAGTGAGTGGGACATATAGCTCCTACGAGCAGTACTTC.